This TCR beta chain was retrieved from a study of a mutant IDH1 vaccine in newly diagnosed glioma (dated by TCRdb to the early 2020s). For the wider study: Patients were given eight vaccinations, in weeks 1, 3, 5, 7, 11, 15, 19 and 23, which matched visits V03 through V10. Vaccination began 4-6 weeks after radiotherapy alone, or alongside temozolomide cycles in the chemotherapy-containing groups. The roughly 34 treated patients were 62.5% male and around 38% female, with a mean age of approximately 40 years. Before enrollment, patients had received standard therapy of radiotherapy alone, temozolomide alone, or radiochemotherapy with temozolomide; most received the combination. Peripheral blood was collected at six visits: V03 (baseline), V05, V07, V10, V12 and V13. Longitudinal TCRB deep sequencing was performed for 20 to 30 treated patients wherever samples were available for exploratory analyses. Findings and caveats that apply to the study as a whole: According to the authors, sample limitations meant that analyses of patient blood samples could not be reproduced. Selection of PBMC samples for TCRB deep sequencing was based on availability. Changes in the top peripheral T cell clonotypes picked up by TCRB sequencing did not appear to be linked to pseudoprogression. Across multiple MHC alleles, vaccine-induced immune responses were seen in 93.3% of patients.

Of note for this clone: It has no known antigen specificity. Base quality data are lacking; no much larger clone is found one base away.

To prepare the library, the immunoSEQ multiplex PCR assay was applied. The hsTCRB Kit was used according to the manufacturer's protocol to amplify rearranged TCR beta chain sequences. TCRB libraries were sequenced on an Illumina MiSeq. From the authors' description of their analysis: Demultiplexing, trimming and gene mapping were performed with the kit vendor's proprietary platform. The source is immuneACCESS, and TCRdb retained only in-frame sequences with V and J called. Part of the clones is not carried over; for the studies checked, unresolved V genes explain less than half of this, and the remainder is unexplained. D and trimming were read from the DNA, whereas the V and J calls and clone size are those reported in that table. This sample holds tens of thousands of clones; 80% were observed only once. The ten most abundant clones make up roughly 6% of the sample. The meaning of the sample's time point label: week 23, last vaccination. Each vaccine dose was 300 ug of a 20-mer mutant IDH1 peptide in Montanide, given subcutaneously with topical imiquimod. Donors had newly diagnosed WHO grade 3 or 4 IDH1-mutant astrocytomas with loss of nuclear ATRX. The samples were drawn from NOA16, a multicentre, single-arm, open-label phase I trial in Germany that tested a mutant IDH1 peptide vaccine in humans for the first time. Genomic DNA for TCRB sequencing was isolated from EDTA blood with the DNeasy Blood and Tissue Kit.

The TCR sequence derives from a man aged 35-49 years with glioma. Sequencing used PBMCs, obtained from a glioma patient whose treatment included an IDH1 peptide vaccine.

The DNA sequence follows: TGTGCCACTAGAACCGCATGGGGGTCTGGAAACACCATATATTTT. It specifies CATRTAWGSGNTIYF. The chain was built from TRBV6-5 and TRBJ1-3, with a tentative D gene TRBD1 over 5 matching bases. CDR1 and CDR2 (MNHEY, SVGAGI) derive from the germline V gene. V and J are truncated by 10 bases and 1 base respectively, leaving an intervening sequence of 17 bases. The CDR3 runs 15 amino acids, cysteine and phenylalanine included. Only the CDR3 DNA stays, 45 bases, in frame from base 1.